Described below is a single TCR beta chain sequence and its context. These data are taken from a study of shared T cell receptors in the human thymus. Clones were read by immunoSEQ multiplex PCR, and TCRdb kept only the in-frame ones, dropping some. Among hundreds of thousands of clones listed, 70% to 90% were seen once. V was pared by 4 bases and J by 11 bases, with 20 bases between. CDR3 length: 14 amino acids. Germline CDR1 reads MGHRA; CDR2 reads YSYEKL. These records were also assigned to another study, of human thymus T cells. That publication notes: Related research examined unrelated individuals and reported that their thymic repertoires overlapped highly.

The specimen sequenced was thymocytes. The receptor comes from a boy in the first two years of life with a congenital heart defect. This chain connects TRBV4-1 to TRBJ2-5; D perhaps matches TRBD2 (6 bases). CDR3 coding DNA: TGCGCCAGCAGCCGTGTAGTCCCCTGGGGGGAGCAGTACTTC. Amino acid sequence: CASSRVVPWGEQYF.